This T cell receptor (beta chain) was identified during a study of T cell changes during pregnancy in multiple sclerosis. Using immunoSEQ multiplex PCR, the repertoire was profiled, and TCRdb retains in-frame clones only, with some absent. The table includes about 92,000 clones, 85% to 95% detected once. The V end lost 2 bases, the J end lost 2 bases, and 15 bases lay between the germline ends. The CDR3 has 16 residues. In germline, CDR1 is MNHNS, CDR2 SASEGT. Sequencing used peripheral blood, obtained in the first trimester of pregnancy. The chain links TRBV6-1 to TRBJ1-1; D call uncertain. The receptor was isolated from a female donor with multiple sclerosis, enrolled in a pregnancy study. CDR3 amino acids: CASSERPAGINTEAFF. The CDR3 DNA follows: TGTGCCAGCAGTGAAAGACCCGCGGGGATCAACACTGAAGCTTTCTTT.